These 4 T cell receptor beta chains share one sample of origin, sequenced in a study of T cells after yellow fever vaccination. MiXCR, applied by TCRdb to the 5' RACE reads, yields one record per CDR3 protein. This sample carries over 110,000 distinct CDR3 sequences, approximately 7.7% of them seen once, and the ten largest clones take less than 0.85%. The sample here was CD4+ T cells sorted from PBMCs, taken 5 days after the yellow fever booster vaccination. These receptors came from a man aged 25 to 40 who received the YFV17D yellow fever vaccine.

This clonotype showed up many times. This chain connects TRBV7-2 to TRBJ2-1; D is unresolved. V lost 2 bases, J lost 7 bases, and 9 bases lay in between. The germline gives CDR1 SGHTA, CDR2 FQGNSA. The CDR3 has 13 residues. CDR3 in amino acids: CASSLPRLNEQFF. For the CDR3, the DNA is TGTGCCAGCAGCTTACCCCGGCTGAATGAGCAGTTCTTC.

This clonotype was seen a handful of times. The gene calls are TRBV4-3 and TRBJ2-5; no firm D call. The CDR3 runs 16 residues. V was cut by 1 base and J by 2 bases, with 14 bases left in between. CDR1 is LGHNA and CDR2 is YSLEER in the germline V gene. Written as DNA, the CDR3 is TGCGCCAGCAGCCAAGCCCCGACCCCTAAACAAGAGACCCAGTACTTC. Translation: CASSQAPTPKQETQYF.

There are many counts of this clonotype. The chain has TRBV6-1 and TRBJ2-1; possibly TRBD2 for D (6 bases). The germline gives CDR1 MNHNS, CDR2 SASEGT. The ends were cut back, 6 bases at V and 3 bases at J, with 15 bases in the middle. CDR3 length: 15 residues. The CDR3 protein is CASRTVGGNYNEQFF. The CDR3 bases are TGTGCCAGCAGGACAGTCGGGGGAAACTACAATGAGCAGTTCTTC.

This clonotype was counted ten times or more. V usage is TRBV7-9 and J usage is TRBJ2-2; 8 nucleotides agree with TRBD2. V shed 10 bases and J 0 bases; nucleotides not matched to a gene: 10. Germline assignment: CDR1 SEHNR and CDR2 FQNEAQ (reference sequence). This CDR3 region has 16 residues. CDR3 region: CATRPLAGTNTGELFF. In DNA, the CDR3 is TGTGCCACCCGACCCCTAGCGGGTACGAACACCGGGGAGCTGTTTTTT. The full variable domain, with the rest looked up from reference TRBV7-9 and TRBJ2-2, is DTGVSQNPRHKITKRGQNVTFRCDPISEHNRLYWYRQTLGQGPEFLTYFQNEAQLEKSRLLSDRFSAERPKGSFSTLEIQRTEQGDSAMYLCATRPLAGTNTGELFFGEGSRLTVL.